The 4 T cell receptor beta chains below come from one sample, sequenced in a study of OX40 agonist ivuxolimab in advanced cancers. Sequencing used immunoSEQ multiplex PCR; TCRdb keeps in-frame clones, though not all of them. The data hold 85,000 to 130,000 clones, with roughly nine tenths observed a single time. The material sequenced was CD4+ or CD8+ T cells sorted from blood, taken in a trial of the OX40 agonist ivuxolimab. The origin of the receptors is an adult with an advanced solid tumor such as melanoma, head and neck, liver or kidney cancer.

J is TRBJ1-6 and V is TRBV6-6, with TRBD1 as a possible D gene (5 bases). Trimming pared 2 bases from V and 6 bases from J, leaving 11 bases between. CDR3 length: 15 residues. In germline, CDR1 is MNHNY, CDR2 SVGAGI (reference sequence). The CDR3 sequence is CASSYGGATNSPLHF. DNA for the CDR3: TGTGCCAGCAGTTACGGTGGGGCCACTAATTCACCCCTCCACTTT.

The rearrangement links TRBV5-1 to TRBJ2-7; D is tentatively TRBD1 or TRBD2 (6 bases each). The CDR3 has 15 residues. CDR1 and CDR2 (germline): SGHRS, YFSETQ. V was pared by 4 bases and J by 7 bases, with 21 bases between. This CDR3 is CASSILGGPSEEQYF. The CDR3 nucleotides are TGCGCCAGCAGCATCCTCGGGGGCCCGTCGGAGGAGCAGTACTTC.

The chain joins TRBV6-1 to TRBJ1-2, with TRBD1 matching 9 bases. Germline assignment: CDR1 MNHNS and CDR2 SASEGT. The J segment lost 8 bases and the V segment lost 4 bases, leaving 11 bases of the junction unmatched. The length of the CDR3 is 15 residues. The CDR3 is CASSAATGGRVGYTF. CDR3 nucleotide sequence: TGTGCCAGCAGTGCTGCGACAGGGGGGAGGGTAGGCTACACCTTC.

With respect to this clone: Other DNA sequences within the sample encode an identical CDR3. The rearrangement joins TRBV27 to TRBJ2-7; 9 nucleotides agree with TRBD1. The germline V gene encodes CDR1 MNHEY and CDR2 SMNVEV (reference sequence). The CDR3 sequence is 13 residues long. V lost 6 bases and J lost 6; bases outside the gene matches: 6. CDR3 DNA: TGTGCCAGCAGACGACAGGGGGAAGGCGAGCAGTACTTC. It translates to CASRRQGEGEQYF.